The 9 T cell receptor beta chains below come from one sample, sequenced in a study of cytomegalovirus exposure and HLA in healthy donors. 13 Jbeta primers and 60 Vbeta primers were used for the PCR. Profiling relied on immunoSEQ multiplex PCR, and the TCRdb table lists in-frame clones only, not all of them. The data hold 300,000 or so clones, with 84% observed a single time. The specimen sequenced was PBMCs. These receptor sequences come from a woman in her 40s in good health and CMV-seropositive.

As DNA, the CDR3 is TGTGCCAGCTGGGGACAAAACTCCTACAATGAGCAGTTCTTC. Residues: CASWGQNSYNEQFF. J is TRBJ2-1 and V is TRBV27; possible D gene TRBD1, 6 bases. V lost 8 bases, J lost 0 bases, and 11 bases lay in between. The germline gives CDR1 MNHEY, CDR2 SMNVEV (reference sequence). The CDR3 is 14 residues long.

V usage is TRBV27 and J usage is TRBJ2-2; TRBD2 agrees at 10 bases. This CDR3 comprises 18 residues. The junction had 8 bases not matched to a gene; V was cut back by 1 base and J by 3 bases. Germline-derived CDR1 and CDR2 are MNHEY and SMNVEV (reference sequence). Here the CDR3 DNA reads TGTGCCAGCAGTTTATTCCCGGGACTAGCGTCGGACACCGGGGAGCTGTTTTTT. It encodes CASSLFPGLASDTGELFF.

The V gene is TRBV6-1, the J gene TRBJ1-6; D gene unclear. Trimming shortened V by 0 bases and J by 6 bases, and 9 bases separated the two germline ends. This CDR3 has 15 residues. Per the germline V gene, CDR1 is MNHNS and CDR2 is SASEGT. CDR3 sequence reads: CASSEAAGFNSPLHF. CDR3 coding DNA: TGTGCCAGCAGTGAAGCGGCAGGTTTTAATTCACCCCTCCACTTT.

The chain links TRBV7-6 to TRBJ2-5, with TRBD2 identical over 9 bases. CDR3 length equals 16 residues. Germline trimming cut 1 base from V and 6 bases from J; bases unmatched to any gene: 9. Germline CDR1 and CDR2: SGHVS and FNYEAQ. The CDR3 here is CASSLGGLAGVQTQYF. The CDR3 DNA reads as TGTGCCAGCAGCTTAGGTGGCTTAGCGGGAGTTCAGACCCAGTACTTC.

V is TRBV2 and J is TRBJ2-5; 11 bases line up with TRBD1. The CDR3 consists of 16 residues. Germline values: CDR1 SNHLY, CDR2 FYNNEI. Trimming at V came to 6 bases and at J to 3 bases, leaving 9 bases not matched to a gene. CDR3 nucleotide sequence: TGTGCCAGCAGCCCGGGACAGGGGGTAATTAAAGAGACCCAGTACTTC. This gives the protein CASSPGQGVIKETQYF.

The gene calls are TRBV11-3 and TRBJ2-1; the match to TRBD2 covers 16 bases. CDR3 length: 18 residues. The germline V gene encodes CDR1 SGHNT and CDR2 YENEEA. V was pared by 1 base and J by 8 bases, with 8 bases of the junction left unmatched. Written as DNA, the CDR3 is TGTGCCAGCAGCTTAGTACAGCCCGGGACTAGCGGGAGGGATGAGCAGTTCTTC. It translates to CASSLVQPGTSGRDEQFF. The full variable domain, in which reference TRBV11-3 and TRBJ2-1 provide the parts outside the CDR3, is EAGVVQSPRYKIIEKKQPVAFWCNPISGHNTLYWYLQNLGQGPELLIRYENEEAVDDSQLPKDRFSAERLKGVDSTLKIQPAELGDSAVYLCASSLVQPGTSGRDEQFFGPGTRLTVL.

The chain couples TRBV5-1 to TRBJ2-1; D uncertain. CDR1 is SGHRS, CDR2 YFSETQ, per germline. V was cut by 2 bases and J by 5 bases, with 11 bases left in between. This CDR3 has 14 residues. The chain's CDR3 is CASSLVQRDNEQFF. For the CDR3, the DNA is TGCGCCAGCAGCTTAGTACAGAGAGACAATGAGCAGTTCTTC.

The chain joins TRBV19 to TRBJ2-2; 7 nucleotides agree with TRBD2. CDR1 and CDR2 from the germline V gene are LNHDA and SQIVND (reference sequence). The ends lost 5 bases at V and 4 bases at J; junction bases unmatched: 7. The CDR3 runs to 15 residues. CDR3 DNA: TGTGCCAGTAGTTTGCGGGAGCCAACCACCGGGGAGCTGTTTTTT. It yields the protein CASSLREPTTGELFF.

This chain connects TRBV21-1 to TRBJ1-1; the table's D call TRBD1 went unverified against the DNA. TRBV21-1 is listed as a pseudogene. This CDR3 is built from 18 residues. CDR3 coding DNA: TGTGCCAGCAGCAAGGGAACAGGGGGGGGCGTTATGAACACTGAAGCTTTCTTT. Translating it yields CASSKGTGGGVMNTEAFF.